These T cell receptor beta chains were read from a single sample in a study of blood T cell repertoires in COVID-19. The protocol was immunoSEQ multiplex PCR, while the TCRdb copy is restricted to in-frame clones and leaves out a portion. The data show 200,000 to 250,000 clones, over 75% seen once. Sequencing was done on a sample of PBMCs or T cells enriched from blood (not recorded which). Receptors originate from a young woman who had been exposed to COVID-19. The conserved cysteine and the conserved F or W are not part of the CDR3 here.

V gene,CDR3 protein
TRBV3-1/TRBV3-2,ASIDGLPNLAGANVLT
TRBV2,ASSETQGILAGGNEQY
TRBV12-3/TRBV12-4,ASSRGLNEQF
TRBV6-5,ASSPDRGGEQY
TRBV27,ASRGIYSNQPQH
TRBV28,ASSLSSDRVYNSPLH
TRBV12-5,ASGLPEIAKNIQY
TRBV6-5,ASTGTKNTGELF
TRBV19,ASSRGYEQF
TRBV29-1,SAGGPGNTEAF
TRBV19,ASSSGTVYGYT
TRBV4-2,ASSQGGLGNEQF
TRBV28,ASSLLQGINQPQH
TRBV4-1,ASSETSGGLYGYT
TRBV7-8,ASSPPGQVTGELF
TRBV20-1,SAREAGGYT
TRBV5-6,ASSPAPGRHYEQY
TRBV19,ASSGGGRGQPQH